The source of this TCR beta chain is a study of blood T cell repertoires in COVID-19. CDR1 LGHNA and CDR2 YSLEER come from the germline V gene. The CDR3 runs to 14 residues. V shed 0 bases, J shed 11 bases, and the junction held 7 bases outside the gene matches. Sequencing used immunoSEQ multiplex PCR; TCRdb keeps in-frame clones, though not all of them. Found here are tens of thousands of clones, 90% of them singletons; the top ten hold under 1.5%. The sequence derives from a man between 45 and 60 years old with acute or convalescent COVID-19. The chain links TRBV4-3 to TRBJ2-3, with 8 bases lining up with TRBD2. Input material: peripheral blood. CDR3 amino acids: CASSQDPSGRKQYF. The CDR3 DNA sequence: TGCGCCAGCAGCCAAGATCCTAGCGGGCGGAAGCAGTATTTT.